The entry below gives a single TCR beta chain sequence along with its context. From germline, CDR1 is SGHTA and CDR2 FQGNSA. This CDR3 has 15 amino acids. V was clipped by 3 bases and J by 4 bases; unmatched bases: 6. These data belong to a study of beta chain features in type 1 diabetes. TCRB transcripts that were expressed got sequenced, as all of the isolated RNA had been reverse transcribed. TCRdb's table, derived via immunoSEQ multiplex PCR, lists solely in-frame clones and lacks some. The sample has 300,000 to 350,000 clones; around a fifth are singletons. The TCR was taken from a woman aged 18-29 years in good health. Sequenced: naive CD4+ T cells from blood. This chain connects TRBV7-2 to TRBJ2-1, with 7 positions matching TRBD1. Here the CDR3 DNA reads TGTGCCAGCAGCTTTAGGGGACAGTTTTACAATGAGCAGTTCTTC. It translates to CASSFRGQFYNEQFF.